This T cell receptor beta chain was retrieved from a study of vaccination effects on CD4 cells after COVID-19. Study-wide context: Post-vaccine samples followed the second dose by a median of 72 days. Points from the study as a whole: Both infection-induced and vaccine-induced clones contracted markedly at late post-vaccination timepoints.

V was shortened by 5 bases and J by 6 bases, with 7 bases between the two germline ends. There are 11 residues in the CDR3. ViraFEST used viral peptide pools to expand antigen-specific CD4+ T cells before sequencing. Subsequent to a culture period of 10 to 11 days, CD4+ T cells were isolated. The vaccine given was either BNT162b2 or mRNA-1273, in two doses. TCRdb keeps only in-frame clones here, not all; method: immunoSEQ multiplex PCR. This sample has fewer than 50,000 clones; just under 85% occur once, and the top ten carry less than 2%. As concerns this clone: The antigen is unknown.

The origin of this receptor is a human donor who received a COVID-19 vaccine. Some clones in this sample may be carry-over from other donors' samples. The sample was CD4+ T cells from PBMCs cultured with HCoV-NL63 spike peptides, taken after COVID-19 vaccination. The rearrangement links TRBV12-3 or TRBV12-4 to TRBJ1-1; possibly TRBD1 for D (6 bases). Written as DNA, the CDR3 is TGTGCCAGCAGTCGGACAGCTGAAGCTTTCTTT. Amino acids: CASSRTAEAFF.